This T cell receptor (beta chain) emerged from a study of Ad26.COV2.S vaccination and SARS-CoV-2 variants (dated by TCRdb to the early 2020s). With regard to the full study: The specificity and breadth of SARS-CoV-2-reactive T cell receptors after Ad26.COV2.S vaccination were assessed by TCRbeta repertoire sequencing. A total of 32 samples were included in the TCR-sequenced set, comprising around 19 Ad26.COV2.S vaccine recipients, 5 placebo recipients and 8 SARS-CoV-2 convalescent individuals.

What this sample's time point label stands for: individuals recovered from natural SARS-CoV-2 infection. The immunoSEQ Assay was the method used to sequence TCRbeta CDR3 regions. After extraction, genomic DNA underwent amplification by bias-controlled multiplex PCR, followed by high-throughput sequencing. In the original analysis: To quantify the absolute abundance of every unique TCRbeta CDR3 region, sequences were collapsed and filtered. T cell fraction was estimated by normalizing TCRbeta template counts to usable DNA, with usable DNA measured through amplification of reference genes found in all nucleated cells. Repertoire TCRs were annotated as SARS-CoV-2-specific by exact matching of V gene, CDR3 amino acid sequence and J gene to a known reactive TCR set. MIRA supplied the reference SARS-CoV-2 TCR set, which was filtered for enrichment in COVID-19-positive ImmuneCODE repertoires so that public or cross-reactive TCRs were removed. Based on the MIRA antigens, annotated TCRs were further analysed at the level of specific ORF or position within ORF. Breadth was defined as annotated unique rearrangements over total unique productive rearrangements; depth was the summed frequency of those rearrangements. Two-sided Wilcoxon rank-sum tests were used to compare TCR breadth between groups. TCRdb re-hosts the immuneACCESS table, in-frame sequences only. Its copies lack some clones; in the studies checked, an unresolved V gene accounts for under half of them, and the cause for the rest is not known. V and J calls and clone size come straight from that table; D and trimming were deduced from the DNA. This sample is represented by just over 350,000 clones; about 90% of them were singletons. 3% to 5% of the sample belongs to the ten largest clones.

Comment on this clone: Its recognized antigen is unknown. Nothing much larger sits one base from this clone, and base qualities are not available.

The CDR3 covers 10 residues, taking in both the cysteine and the phenylalanine. Kept here is only the CDR3 DNA, which spans 30 bases and is read in frame from base 1. From a lookup of the germline V gene (reference sequence), CDR1 and CDR2 are LNHDA and SQIVND. V was cut back by 11 bases and J by 5 bases, leaving a gap of 9 bases between them. Study-level results and caveats: Vaccine and placebo recipients had comparable non-spike TCR breadth, which fits with the vaccine containing only spike. The authors noted that the TCR breadth and depth analyses may have underestimated total T cell responses. After vaccination, substantial breadth of spike-specific CD8+ and CD4+ T cell responses was reported. Compared with placebo recipients, Ad26.COV2.S recipients showed higher spike-specific TCR breadth (P = 0.0014).

The rearrangement joined TRBV19 to TRBJ2-5, with the D gene not clear enough to name. The sequence derives from a human donor who had recovered from COVID-19. This specimen was peripheral blood, taken after recovery from COVID-19. The bases are TGTGCCCCTTTTCGGGAGACCCAGTACTTC. It is translated as CAPFRETQYF. Reference TRBV19 and TRBJ2-5 proteins supply the regions before and after the CDR3; the full variable domain is: DGGITQSPKYLFRKEGQNVTLSCEQNLNHDAMYWYRQDPGQGLRLIYYSQIVNDFQKGDIAEGYSVSREKKESFPLTVTSAQKNPTAFYLCAPFRETQYFGPGTRLLVL.